The 16 T cell receptor beta chains in this list originate from one sample, sequenced in a study of CD8+CD57+ T cells in acquired aplastic anemia. CDR3 and TCR beta VDJ profiling relied on a genomic DNA template. TCRdb redid the calling of the reads with MiXCR, one entry per CDR3 protein. Of hundreds of thousands of distinct CDR3 sequences listed, roughly 50% are singletons. What was sequenced was sorted CD4+, CD8+, or CD8+CD57+ T cells (not recorded which) from PBMCs. All receptors derive from a human donor with severe aplastic anemia or a healthy control (not recorded which).

V usage is TRBV7-2 and J usage is TRBJ2-2; D not certain. The CDR3 runs to 15 residues. V lost 3 bases and J 3 bases, leaving 11 bases between the germline ends. Germline V gene data show CDR1 as SGHTA and CDR2 as FQGNSA. The CDR3 loop is CASSLSYTHTGELFF. In nucleotides, the CDR3 is TGTGCCAGCAGCTTGTCCTATACTCACACCGGGGAGCTGTTTTTT.

V usage is TRBV10-3 and J usage is TRBJ2-3; no definite D call. Trimming cost V 6 bases and J 0 bases, with 1 base left between them. CDR3 length: 11 residues. CDR1 ENHRY and CDR2 SYGVKD come from the germline V gene. CDR3 in amino acids: CAISSTDTQYF. The CDR3 coding sequence is TGTGCCATCAGCAGCACAGATACGCAGTATTTT.

The chain has TRBV27 and TRBJ2-3; 9 bases agree with TRBD2. The CDR3 has 13 residues. Germline trimming cut 6 bases from V and 13 bases from J; bases unmatched to any gene: 11. Germline V gives CDR1 MNHEY, CDR2 SMNVEV (reference sequence). The CDR3 DNA is TGTGCCAGCAGGTTTAGTTCGATAGCGGGGGAGTATTTT. This encodes CASRFSSIAGEYF.

This clonotype was counted between two and nine times. The chain has TRBV7-8 and TRBJ2-5; the D gene is possibly TRBD2 (6 bases). The CDR3 extends over 15 amino acids. The ends were cut back, 1 base at V and 2 bases at J, with 11 bases in the middle. Germline CDR1 SGHVS, CDR2 FQNEAQ. DNA of the CDR3: TGTGCCAGCAGCTTAGATCTAGCGCCGCAAGAGACCCAGTACTTC. It is translated as CASSLDLAPQETQYF.

This clonotype has a count of ten or more. The chain links TRBV7-9 to TRBJ1-4; TRBD1 might be the D (5 bases). Looked up from germline, CDR1 is SEHNR and CDR2 is FQNEAQ (reference sequence). This CDR3 spans 15 amino acids. V lost 2 bases and J lost 0, with 7 bases in between. The CDR3 protein is CASSLPGPTNEKLFF. Written as DNA, the CDR3 is TGTGCCAGCAGCTTACCGGGGCCAACTAATGAAAAACTGTTTTTT.

There are many counts of this clonotype. The chain employs TRBV5-1 and TRBJ2-7, with a tentative D call TRBD2 (6 bases). CDR1 is SGHRS, CDR2 YFSETQ, per germline. The CDR3 length is 12 residues. The V gene lost 1 base and the J gene lost 9 bases, with 11 bases spanning the gap. CDR3 in amino acids: CASSLMEGLQYF. CDR3 DNA: TGCGCCAGCAGCTTGATGGAGGGGTTGCAGTACTTC.

The chain employs TRBV7-2 and TRBJ2-3; 13 nucleotides match TRBD2. With V trimmed by 3 bases and J by 6 bases, 3 bases remained unmatched. Germline V gives CDR1 SGHTA, CDR2 FQGNSA. The CDR3 is made up of 15 amino acids. The CDR3 loop reads CASSLTSGRLDTQYF. CDR3 nucleotide sequence: TGTGCCAGCAGCTTGACTAGCGGGAGGTTGGATACGCAGTATTTT.

The J gene is TRBJ1-1, the V gene TRBV19; 10 bases fit TRBD1. CDR1 and CDR2 from the germline V gene are LNHDA and SQIVND (reference sequence). The V segment lost 6 bases and the J segment 0 bases; nucleotides outside the gene matches: 7. This CDR3 has 16 amino acids. The CDR3 region is CASSTDRGRMNTEAFF. The CDR3 DNA sequence: TGTGCCAGTAGCACCGACAGGGGGCGAATGAACACTGAAGCTTTCTTT.

This clonotype was seen a few times. The rearrangement joins TRBV7-2 to TRBJ2-5; 14 nucleotides line up with TRBD2. V was pared by 1 base and J by 4 bases, with 11 bases of the junction left unmatched. CDR1 is SGHTA, CDR2 FQGNSA, per germline. The length of the CDR3 is 19 residues. CDR3 DNA: TGTGCCAGCAGCTTAGGTCGTCGACTAGCGGGGGGGATGGGAGAGACCCAGTACTTC. Its translation is CASSLGRRLAGGMGETQYF.

The table lists this clonotype with many counts. The CDR3 nucleotides read TGTGCCAGCAGTCGAGCGGGGGAGGGAGATACGCAGTATTTT. Protein: CASSRAGEGDTQYF. V is TRBV6-4 and J is TRBJ2-3; 8 nucleotides agree with TRBD2. Germline assignment: CDR1 MRHNA and CDR2 SNTAGT. J was trimmed by 5 bases and V by 5 bases; bases with no gene match: 6. This CDR3 region has 14 residues.

CDR3 sequence: CASSSSGREQYF. In DNA form, the CDR3 reads TGTGCCAGCAGTTCTAGCGGGCGCGAGCAGTACTTC. The chain recombines TRBV2 with TRBJ2-7, with 8 bases aligning to TRBD2. The germline gives CDR1 SNHLY, CDR2 FYNNEI. The J segment lost 6 bases and the V segment lost 5 bases, leaving 3 bases of the junction unmatched. The CDR3 consists of 12 residues.

Many counts were recorded for this clonotype. The gene calls are TRBV20-1 and TRBJ1-3; D gene ambiguous. The CDR3 length is 13 residues. The V gene lost 2 bases and the J gene lost 0 bases, with 5 bases spanning the gap. The V gene's germline CDR1 is DFQATT and CDR2 SNEGSKA (reference sequence). The CDR3 nucleotides are TGCAGTGCTAGACGGAACTCTGGAAACACCATATATTTT. It codes for CSARRNSGNTIYF.

This clonotype was seen a handful of times. The rearrangement joins TRBV19 to TRBJ2-7; D is possibly TRBD1 or TRBD2 (5 bases each). Germline CDR1 LNHDA, CDR2 SQIVND (reference sequence). The V and J ends lost 6 bases and 3 bases respectively, with 15 bases between them. CDR3 length: 14 amino acids. CDR3 region: CASSQNRDGYEQYF. CDR3 nucleotides: TGTGCCAGTAGCCAAAACCGGGACGGCTACGAGCAGTACTTC.

This clonotype occurred many times. J is TRBJ2-7 and V is TRBV19; the D gene is possibly TRBD2 (6 bases). This CDR3 contains 15 residues. V lost 5 bases, J lost 0 bases, and 14 bases lay in between. Germline V gene lookup returns CDR1 LNHDA and CDR2 SQIVND (reference sequence). The CDR3 DNA reads as TGTGCCAGTAGTTCCCGGGACTTATCCTCCTACGAGCAGTACTTC. Its translation is CASSSRDLSSYEQYF.

The J gene is TRBJ2-1, the V gene TRBV7-2, with 9 bases identical to TRBD2. The J segment lost 13 bases and the V segment lost 4 bases, leaving 2 bases of the junction unmatched. This CDR3 has 11 amino acids. The V gene's germline CDR1 is SGHTA and CDR2 FQGNSA. This CDR3 reads CASSYSGSQFF. Here the CDR3 DNA reads TGTGCCAGCAGCTATAGCGGGAGTCAGTTCTTC.

The J gene is TRBJ1-2, the V gene TRBV20-1, with 9 bases aligning to TRBD1. There are 13 residues in the CDR3. V was clipped by 3 bases and J by 6 bases; unmatched bases: 5. Germline V CDR1 and CDR2: DFQATT, SNEGSKA (reference sequence). In DNA form, the CDR3 reads TGCAGTGCTAGGGCCGGGACAGGGCATGGCTACACCTTC. This sequence encodes CSARAGTGHGYTF.